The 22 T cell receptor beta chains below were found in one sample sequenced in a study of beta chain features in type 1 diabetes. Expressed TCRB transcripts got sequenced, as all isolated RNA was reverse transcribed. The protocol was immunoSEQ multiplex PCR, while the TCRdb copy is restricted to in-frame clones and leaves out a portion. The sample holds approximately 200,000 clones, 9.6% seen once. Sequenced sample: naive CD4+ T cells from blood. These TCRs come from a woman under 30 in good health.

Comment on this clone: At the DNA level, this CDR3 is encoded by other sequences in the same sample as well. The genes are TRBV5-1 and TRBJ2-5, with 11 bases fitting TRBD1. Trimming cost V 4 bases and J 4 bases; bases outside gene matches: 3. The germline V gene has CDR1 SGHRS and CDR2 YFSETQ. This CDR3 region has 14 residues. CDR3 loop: CASSPGTGGETQYF. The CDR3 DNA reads TGCGCCAGCAGCCCTGGGACAGGGGGAGAGACCCAGTACTTC.

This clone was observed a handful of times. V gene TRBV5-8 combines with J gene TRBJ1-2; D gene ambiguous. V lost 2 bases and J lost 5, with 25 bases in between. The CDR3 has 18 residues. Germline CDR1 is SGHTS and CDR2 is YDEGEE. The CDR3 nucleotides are TGTGCCAGCAGCTTCCTCCGGGTCTCCCCGTCAGTGGGTTATGGCTACACCTTC. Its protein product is CASSFLRVSPSVGYGYTF.

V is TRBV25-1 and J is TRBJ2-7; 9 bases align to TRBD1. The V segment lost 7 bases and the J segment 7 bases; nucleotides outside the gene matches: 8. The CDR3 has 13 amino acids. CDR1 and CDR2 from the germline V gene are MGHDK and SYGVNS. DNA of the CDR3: TGTGCCAGCACGACAGGGGGATATGGGGAGCAGTACTTC. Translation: CASTTGGYGEQYF.

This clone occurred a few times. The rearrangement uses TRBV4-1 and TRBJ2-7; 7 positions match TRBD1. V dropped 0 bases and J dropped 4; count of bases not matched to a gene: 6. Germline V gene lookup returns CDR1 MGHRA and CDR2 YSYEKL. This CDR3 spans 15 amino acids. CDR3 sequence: CASSQDNRGHYEQYF. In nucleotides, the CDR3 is TGCGCCAGCAGCCAAGATAACAGGGGCCATTACGAGCAGTACTTC.

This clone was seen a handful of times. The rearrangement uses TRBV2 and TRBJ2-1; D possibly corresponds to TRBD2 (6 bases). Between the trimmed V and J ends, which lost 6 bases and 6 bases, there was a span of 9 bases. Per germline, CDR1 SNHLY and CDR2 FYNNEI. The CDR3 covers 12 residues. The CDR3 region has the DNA TGTGCCAGCAGCGGGAGATCCAATGAGCAGTTCTTC. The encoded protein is CASSGRSNEQFF. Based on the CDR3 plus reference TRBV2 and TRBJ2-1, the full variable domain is EPEVTQTPSHQVTQMGQEVILRCVPISNHLYFYWYRQILGQKVEFLVSFYNNEISEKSEIFDDQFSVERPDGSNFTLKIRSTKLEDSAMYFCASSGRSNEQFFGPGTRLTVL.

The CDR3 reads CASSSGGRTNTEAFF. For the CDR3, the DNA is TGTGCCAGCAGTTCGGGGGGACGGACGAACACTGAAGCTTTCTTT. The rearrangement links TRBV6-5 to TRBJ1-1, with D maybe TRBD1 (5 bases). The V gene lost 4 bases and the J gene lost 1 base, with 13 bases spanning the gap. CDR1 and CDR2 from the germline V gene are MNHEY and SVGAGI. The CDR3 extends over 15 amino acids.

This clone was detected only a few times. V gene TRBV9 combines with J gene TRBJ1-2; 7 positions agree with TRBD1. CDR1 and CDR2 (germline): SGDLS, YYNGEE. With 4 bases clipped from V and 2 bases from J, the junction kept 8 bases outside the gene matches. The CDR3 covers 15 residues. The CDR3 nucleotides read TGTGCCAGCAGCACAAACAGGGGACTGAACTATGGCTACACCTTC. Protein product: CASSTNRGLNYGYTF.

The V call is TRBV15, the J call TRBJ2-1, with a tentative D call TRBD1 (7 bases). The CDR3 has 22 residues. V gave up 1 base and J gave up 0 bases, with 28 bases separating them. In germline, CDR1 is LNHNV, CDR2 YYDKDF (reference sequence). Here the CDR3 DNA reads TGTGCCACCAGCAGAGCTTCCTTGACAGGGAGGAGGCCAATAAGCTCCTACAATGAGCAGTTCTTC. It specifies CATSRASLTGRRPISSYNEQFF. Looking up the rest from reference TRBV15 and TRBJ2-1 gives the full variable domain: DAMVIQNPRYQVTQFGKPVTLSCSQTLNHNVMYWYQQKSSQAPKLLFHYYDKDFNNEADTPDNFQSRRPNTSFCFLDIRSPGLGDTAMYLCATSRASLTGRRPISSYNEQFFGPGTRLTVL.

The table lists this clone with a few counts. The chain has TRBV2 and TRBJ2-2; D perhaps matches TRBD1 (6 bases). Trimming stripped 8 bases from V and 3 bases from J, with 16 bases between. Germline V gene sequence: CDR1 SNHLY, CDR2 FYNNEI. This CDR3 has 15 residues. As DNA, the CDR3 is TGTGCCAGCGGCCGATTCAGGGGAGACACCGGGGAGCTGTTTTTT. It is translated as CASGRFRGDTGELFF.

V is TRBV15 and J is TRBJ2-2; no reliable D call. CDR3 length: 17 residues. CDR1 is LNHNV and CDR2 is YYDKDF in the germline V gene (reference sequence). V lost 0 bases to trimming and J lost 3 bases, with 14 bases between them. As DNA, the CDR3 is TGTGCCACCAGCAGAGACCCCCTTATTTCCTACACCGGGGAGCTGTTTTTT. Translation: CATSRDPLISYTGELFF. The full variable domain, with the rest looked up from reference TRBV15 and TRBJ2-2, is DAMVIQNPRYQVTQFGKPVTLSCSQTLNHNVMYWYQQKSSQAPKLLFHYYDKDFNNEADTPDNFQSRRPNTSFCFLDIRSPGLGDTAMYLCATSRDPLISYTGELFFGEGSRLTVL.

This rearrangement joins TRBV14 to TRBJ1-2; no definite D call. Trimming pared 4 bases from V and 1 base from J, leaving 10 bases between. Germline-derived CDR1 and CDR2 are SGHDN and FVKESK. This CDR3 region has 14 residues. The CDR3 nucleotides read TGTGCCAGCAGCCTCCGAAGGAGTAACTATGGCTACACCTTC. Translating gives CASSLRRSNYGYTF.

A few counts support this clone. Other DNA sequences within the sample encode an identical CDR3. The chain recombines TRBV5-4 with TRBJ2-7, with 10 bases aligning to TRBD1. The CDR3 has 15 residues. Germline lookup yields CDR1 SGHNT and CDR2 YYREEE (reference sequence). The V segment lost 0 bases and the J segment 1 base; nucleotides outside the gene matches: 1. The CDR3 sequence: CASSLAGQGSYEQYF. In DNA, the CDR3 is TGTGCCAGCAGCTTGGCGGGACAGGGGTCCTACGAGCAGTACTTC. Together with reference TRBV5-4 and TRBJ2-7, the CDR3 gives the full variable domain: ETGVTQSPTHLIKTRGQQVTLRCSSQSGHNTVSWYQQALGQGPQFIFQYYREEENGRGNFPPRFSGLQFPNYSSELNVNALELDDSALYLCASSLAGQGSYEQYFGPGTRLTVT.

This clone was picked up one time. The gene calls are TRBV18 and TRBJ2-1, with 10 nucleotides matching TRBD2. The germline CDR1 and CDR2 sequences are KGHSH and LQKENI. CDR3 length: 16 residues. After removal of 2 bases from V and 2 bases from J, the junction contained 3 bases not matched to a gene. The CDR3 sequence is CASSPGLAGAYNEQFF. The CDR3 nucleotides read TGTGCCAGCTCACCAGGTCTAGCGGGAGCCTACAATGAGCAGTTCTTC.

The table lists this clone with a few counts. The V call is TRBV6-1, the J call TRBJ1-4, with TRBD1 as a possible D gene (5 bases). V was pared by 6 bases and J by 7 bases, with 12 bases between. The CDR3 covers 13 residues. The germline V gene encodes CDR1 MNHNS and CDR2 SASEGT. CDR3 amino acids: CASRTVTSEKLFF. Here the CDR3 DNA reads TGTGCCAGCAGGACAGTAACGTCTGAAAAACTGTTTTTT.

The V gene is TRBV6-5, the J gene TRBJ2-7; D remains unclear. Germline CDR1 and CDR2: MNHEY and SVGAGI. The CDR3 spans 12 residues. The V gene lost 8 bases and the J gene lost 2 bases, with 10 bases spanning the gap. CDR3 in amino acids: CASGDNTYEQYF. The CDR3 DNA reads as TGTGCCAGCGGCGACAATACCTACGAGCAGTACTTC.

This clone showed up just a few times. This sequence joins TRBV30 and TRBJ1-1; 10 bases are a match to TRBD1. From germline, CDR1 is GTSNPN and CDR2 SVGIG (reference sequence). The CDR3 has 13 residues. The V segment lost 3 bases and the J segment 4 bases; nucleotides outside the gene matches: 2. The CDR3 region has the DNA TGTGCCTGGAGCAGACAGGGGGCCACTGAAGCTTTCTTT. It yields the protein CAWSRQGATEAFF.

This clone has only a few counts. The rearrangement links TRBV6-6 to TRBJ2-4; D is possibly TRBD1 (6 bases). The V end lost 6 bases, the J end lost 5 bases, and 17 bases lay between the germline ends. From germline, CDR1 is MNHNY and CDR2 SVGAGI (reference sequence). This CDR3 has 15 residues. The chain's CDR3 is CASSVSRDTQNIQYF. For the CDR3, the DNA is TGTGCCAGCAGCGTATCTAGGGACACTCAAAACATTCAGTACTTC.

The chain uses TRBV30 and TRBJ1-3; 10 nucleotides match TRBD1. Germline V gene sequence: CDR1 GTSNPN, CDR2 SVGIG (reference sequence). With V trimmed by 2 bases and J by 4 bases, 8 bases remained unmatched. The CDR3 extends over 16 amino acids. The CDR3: CAWSPLDRGSGNTIYF. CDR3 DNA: TGTGCCTGGAGTCCACTGGACAGGGGGTCCGGAAACACCATATATTTT.

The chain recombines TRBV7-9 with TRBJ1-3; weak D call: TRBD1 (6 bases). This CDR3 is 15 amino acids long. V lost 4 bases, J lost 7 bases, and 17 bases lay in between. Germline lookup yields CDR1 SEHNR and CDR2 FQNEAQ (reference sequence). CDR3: CASSSFRGSLNTIYF. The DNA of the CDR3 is TGTGCCAGCAGCTCCTTCAGGGGATCTTTGAACACCATATATTTT.

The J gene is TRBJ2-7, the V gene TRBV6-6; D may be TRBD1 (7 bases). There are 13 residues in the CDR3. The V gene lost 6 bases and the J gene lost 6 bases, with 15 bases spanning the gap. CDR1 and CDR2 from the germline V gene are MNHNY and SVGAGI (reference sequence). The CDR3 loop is CASSRGVGLEQYF. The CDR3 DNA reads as TGTGCCAGCAGCAGGGGGGTCGGCCTCGAGCAGTACTTC.

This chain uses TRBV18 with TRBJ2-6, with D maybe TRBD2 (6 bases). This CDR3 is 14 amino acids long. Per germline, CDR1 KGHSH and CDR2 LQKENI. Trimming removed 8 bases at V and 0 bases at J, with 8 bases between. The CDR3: CASPGGSGANVLTF. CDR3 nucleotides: TGTGCCAGCCCCGGGGGCTCTGGGGCCAACGTCCTGACTTTC.

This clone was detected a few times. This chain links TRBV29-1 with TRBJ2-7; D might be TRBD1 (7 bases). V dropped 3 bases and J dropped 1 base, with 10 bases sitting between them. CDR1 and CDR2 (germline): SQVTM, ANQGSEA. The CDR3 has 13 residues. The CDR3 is CSVERDSSYEQYF. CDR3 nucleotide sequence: TGCAGCGTTGAGCGGGACAGTTCCTACGAGCAGTACTTC.